Below, 2 T cell receptor beta chains from the same sample are listed, as sequenced in a study of shared T cell receptors in the human thymus. TCRdb's copy holds only in-frame clones and misses some; the assay was immunoSEQ multiplex PCR. The sample lists under 700,000 clones, approximately 80% seen once, with about 0.013% in the top ten. These data are also associated with another study on human thymus T cells.

The sample comprised thymocytes. These receptor sequences come from a boy under two years old with a congenital heart defect.

The chain couples TRBV7-6 to TRBJ2-5; D is undetermined. The CDR3 totals 12 residues. With 5 bases removed from V and 4 bases from J, the gap between germline ends came to 8 bases. Germline V gives CDR1 SGHVS, CDR2 FNYEAQ. CDR3 bases: TGTGCCAGCAGCACAGTACCAGAGACCCAGTACTTC. Protein product: CASSTVPETQYF.

The rearrangement links TRBV6-4 to TRBJ1-3; D is unresolved. The V gene's germline CDR1 is MRHNA and CDR2 SNTAGT. Trimming removed 6 bases at V and 4 bases at J, with 19 bases between. CDR3 length equals 16 residues. The CDR3 bases are TGTGCCAGCAGCCCCTCTTTCACTGAAGAGGGAAACACCATATATTTT. Encoded protein: CASSPSFTEEGNTIYF.